This T cell receptor (beta chain) was documented in a study of brain T cells in children with intractable seizures. Profiling relied on immunoSEQ multiplex PCR, and the TCRdb table lists in-frame clones only, not all of them. This sample yields around 70,000 clones, of which 93% are seen a single time; approximately 1.5% belongs to the top ten. Study conclusions and caveats: Only CDR3 sequence similarity suggested viral specificity, without known HCMV serostatus.

In regard to this clone: The target antigen is unknown.

Surgery cases with the highest brain T cell transcript signatures were chosen for sequencing. V shed 0 bases and J shed 7 bases, with 10 bases lying between them. The germline CDR1 and CDR2 sequences are LGHDT and YNNKEL (reference sequence). There are 14 residues in the CDR3. Here the sequenced sample was peripheral blood, taken at surgery. The chain is built from TRBV3-1 (or the pseudogene TRBV3-2) and TRBJ2-1; D is ambiguous. The TCR originated in a boy younger than two with tuberous sclerosis and intractable seizures. The CDR3 DNA reads TGTGCCAGCAGCCAAGATCGATATTCAAATGAGCAGTTCTTC. It codes for CASSQDRYSNEQFF.